The next 17 T cell receptor beta chains were all read from a single sample in a study of Graves' ophthalmopathy and Graves' hyperthyroidism. RNA transcripts provided the template for amplifying TCR beta CDR3 regions. RT-PCR in the first round used HTBI primers; a second-round multiplex PCR followed. From the multiplex PCR reads, TCRdb called clonotypes with MiXCR, one entry per CDR3 protein. The table includes some 750,000 distinct CDR3 sequences, about 44% detected once. Sequenced sample: peripheral blood. These TCRs come from an adult man with Graves' ophthalmopathy.

The chain carries TRBV20-1 and TRBJ2-7; D unclear. V was cut by 2 bases and J by 0 bases, with 20 bases left in between. This CDR3 is 17 amino acids long. Germline V gives CDR1 DFQATT, CDR2 SNEGSKA (reference sequence). The CDR3 DNA sequence: TGCAGTGCTAGAAGTGAAAGAGACTCTTTAGACTCCTACGAGCAGTACTTC. It translates to CSARSERDSLDSYEQYF.

This chain joins TRBV10-3 and TRBJ1-2; 7 bases match TRBD1. V lost 7 bases, J lost 5 bases, and 13 bases stayed unmatched. Germline CDR1 reads ENHRY; CDR2 reads SYGVKD. The CDR3 has 15 amino acids. CDR3 protein: CAITPADRRGYGYTF. CDR3 sequence (DNA): TGTGCCATCACCCCCGCGGACAGGAGGGGATATGGCTACACCTTC.

This clonotype was seen at least ten times. This chain links TRBV10-3 with TRBJ2-7; 7 nucleotides align to TRBD1. Unmatched junction bases numbered 6, after V lost 2 bases and J lost 2 bases. This CDR3 is 15 amino acids long. Germline V gives CDR1 ENHRY, CDR2 SYGVKD. The CDR3 spells CAISEDRVATYEQYF. DNA of the CDR3: TGTGCCATCAGTGAGGACAGGGTCGCCACCTACGAGCAGTACTTC.

This rearrangement joins TRBV25-1 to TRBJ2-2; D not resolved. V was trimmed by 4 bases and J by 2 bases, leaving 14 bases between them. The CDR3 runs 16 residues. Looked up from germline, CDR1 is MGHDK and CDR2 is SYGVNS. Here the CDR3 reads CASSAITRGNTGELFF. CDR3 in DNA: TGTGCCAGCAGTGCTATTACTCGAGGAAACACCGGGGAGCTGTTTTTT.

V and J are TRBV25-1 and TRBJ1-3, with TRBD1 matching over 7 bases. V trimming: 5 bases; J trimming: 2 bases; junction bases outside the gene matches: 6. CDR1 is MGHDK, CDR2 SYGVNS, per germline. The length of the CDR3 is 15 residues. CDR3 amino acids: CASSPQGPAGNTIYF. The CDR3 DNA reads TGTGCCAGCAGTCCACAGGGGCCGGCTGGAAACACCATATATTTT.

This clonotype was observed at least ten times. This chain uses TRBV7-9 with TRBJ1-1; TRBD1 agrees at 7 bases. Looked up from germline, CDR1 is SEHNR and CDR2 is FQNEAQ (reference sequence). With 3 bases clipped from V and 3 bases from J, the junction kept 4 bases outside the gene matches. The CDR3 sequence is 14 residues long. This CDR3 is CASSLTGTDTEAFF. The CDR3 coding sequence is TGTGCCAGCAGCTTGACAGGGACGGACACTGAAGCTTTCTTT.

Many counts were recorded for this clonotype. V and J are TRBV29-1 and TRBJ2-5; TRBD2 is a possible D gene (6 bases). V lost 3 bases, J lost 5 bases, and 10 bases lay in between. The CDR3 is 12 amino acids. Germline CDR1 and CDR2: SQVTM and ANQGSEA. In DNA, the CDR3 is TGCAGCGTTGAGGGAGGAGGGGAGACCCAGTACTTC. It is translated as CSVEGGGETQYF.

The rearrangement joins TRBV19 to TRBJ2-7, with a tentative D call TRBD1 (5 bases). Germline V CDR1 and CDR2: LNHDA, SQIVND (reference sequence). This CDR3 comprises 15 residues. V lost 5 bases, J lost 2 bases, and 16 bases lay in between. CDR3 bases: TGTGCCAGTAGTGCTTCGTCTACAGGAGCCTACGAGCAGTACTTC. Translation: CASSASSTGAYEQYF.

This chain links TRBV9 with TRBJ2-2, with D possibly being TRBD2 (6 bases). Trimming pared 4 bases from V and 3 bases from J, leaving 13 bases between. The germline V gene encodes CDR1 SGDLS and CDR2 YYNGEE. This CDR3 has 15 residues. CDR3 nucleotides: TGTGCCAGCAGCCCCCAGGAGGGAGACACCGGGGAGCTGTTTTTT. The encoded protein is CASSPQEGDTGELFF.

This clonotype was counted many times. The V and J genes are TRBV6-1 and TRBJ1-2; D remains ambiguous. Trimming left V 1 base short and J 5 bases short, with 11 bases between. Germline V gene lookup returns CDR1 MNHNS and CDR2 SASEGT. There are 14 residues in the CDR3. CDR3 residues: CASSEESLAYGYTF. The CDR3 coding sequence is TGTGCCAGCAGTGAAGAAAGCTTAGCTTATGGCTACACCTTC.

Concerning this clonotype: Since a much larger clone is just one base distant, this may be a read error. The V and J genes are TRBV2 and TRBJ1-6; the D gene is possibly TRBD1 (5 bases). Between the trimmed V and J ends, which lost 3 bases and 2 bases, there was a span of 8 bases. The CDR3 runs to 15 residues. CDR1 is SNHLY, CDR2 FYNNEI, per germline. The CDR3 DNA follows: TGTGCCAGCAGTGAGGGACGGCCCTATAATTCACCCCTCCACTTT. It translates to CASSEGRPYNSPLHF.

This clonotype was seen more than once but under ten times. V is TRBV5-1 and J is TRBJ1-2; TRBD1 might be the D (5 bases). Germline lookup yields CDR1 SGHRS and CDR2 YFSETQ. V was cut by 0 bases and J by 8 bases, with 14 bases left in between. The CDR3 totals 14 residues. The CDR3 sequence is CASSLDGQRGGYTF. Here the CDR3 DNA reads TGCGCCAGCAGCTTGGATGGACAAAGGGGCGGCTACACCTTC.

Points on this clonotype: This could be a read error, since a much larger clone is one nucleotide away. Since no conserved phenylalanine or tryptophan closes the CDR3, a read error is the likely cause. The chain recombines TRBV2 with TRBJ1-1, with D possibly TRBD1 on 5 matching bases. Per germline, CDR1 SNHLY and CDR2 FYNNEI. This CDR3 spans 14 amino acids. V lost 5 bases, J lost 10 bases, and 20 bases lay in between. CDR3 coding DNA: TGTGCCAGCAGTACTCAAAGGGGTGGGGGAGGAGCTTTCTCT. Amino acid sequence: CASSTQRGGGGAFS.

The rearrangement joins TRBV20-1 to TRBJ1-6, with D uncertain. In germline, CDR1 is DFQATT, CDR2 SNEGSKA (reference sequence). Trimming removed 6 bases from V and 13 bases from J, with 10 bases in between. The CDR3 loop spans 10 amino acids. Here the CDR3 reads CSAITFPLHF. CDR3 sequence (DNA): TGCAGTGCCATCACCTTTCCCCTCCACTTT.

To note about this clonotype: Since a much larger clone is just one base distant, this may be a read error. The chain uses TRBV19 and TRBJ1-4; D unclear. CDR3 length: 13 amino acids. Germline CDR1 and CDR2: LNHDA and SQIVND (reference sequence). CDR3 sequence reads: CAHRKGRNEKLLF. The CDR3 coding sequence is TGTGCCCACCGGAAAGGCCGGAATGAAAAACTGCTTTTT.

As concerns this clonotype: This sequence may be a read error, since a much larger clone differs from it by one base. This sequence joins TRBV11-2 and TRBJ1-1; the D gene is possibly TRBD1 (6 bases). Germline values: CDR1 SGHAT, CDR2 FQNNGV. The CDR3 has 15 residues. The CDR3 nucleotides read TGTGCCAGCATCTTAGTTGTCAGGGGTGCTACTGAAGCTTTCTTT. Its protein is CASILVVRGATEAFF.

This sequence joins TRBV10-1 and TRBJ2-3, with D unresolved. The CDR3 loop spans 13 amino acids. Germline V lookup: CDR1 WNHNN, CDR2 SYGVQD (reference sequence). V was cut by 2 bases and J by 3 bases, with 6 bases left in between. The CDR3 region has the DNA TGCGCCAGCAGTGAGGGTTGGACAGATACGCAGTATTTT. It codes for CASSEGWTDTQYF.